One and the same sample provided the 11 T cell receptor beta chains below, sequenced in a study of T cell repertoires in cytomegalovirus infection. MiXCR, run by TCRdb on the reads, gives a single entry per CDR3 protein. Of 55,000 to 85,000 distinct CDR3 sequences in the sample, 4% are singletons; the top ten hold approximately 20%. Sequencing used PBMCs. The receptor set was obtained from a human donor in good health (CMV status not recorded). Some clones in this sample may be carry-over from other donors' samples.

This clonotype came up many times. The chain recombines TRBV6-2 or TRBV6-3 with TRBJ2-7; 8 nucleotides align to TRBD2. The V and J ends lost 4 bases and 3 bases, in that order; junction bases with no gene match: 11. This CDR3 has 16 residues. The V gene's germline CDR1 is MNHEY and CDR2 SVGEGT. CDR3 protein: CASSFRSLAGLYEQYF. The CDR3 DNA is TGTGCCAGCAGTTTCAGGAGCCTAGCGGGCCTCTACGAGCAGTACTTC.

V and J are TRBV7-8 and TRBJ1-6; 8 bases map to TRBD1. Germline CDR1 reads SGHVS; CDR2 reads FQNEAQ. CDR3 length: 18 amino acids. Trimming removed 1 base from V and 0 bases from J; junction bases left unmatched: 5. CDR3: CASSLVGQESSYNSPLHF. DNA for the CDR3: TGTGCCAGCAGCTTAGTGGGACAGGAGAGCTCCTATAATTCACCCCTCCACTTT.

This clonotype was detected many times. The chain joins TRBV6-6 to TRBJ1-5; D gene uncertain. Germline V lookup: CDR1 MNHNY, CDR2 SVGAGI (reference sequence). V was pared by 9 bases and J by 0 bases, with 6 bases between. This CDR3 comprises 12 residues. Here the CDR3 reads CASLGSNQPQHF. The CDR3 region has the DNA TGTGCCAGTCTGGGTAGCAATCAGCCCCAGCATTTT.

This clonotype was picked up many times. J is TRBJ2-3 and V is TRBV7-3; tentative D call: TRBD1 (6 bases). V lost 5 bases and J lost 6, with 18 bases in between. Germline V gives CDR1 SGHTA, CDR2 FQGTGA. The CDR3 covers 15 residues. CDR3 bases: TGTGCCAGCAGCCGAACCGGGACATCGCGTGATACGCAGTATTTT. This sequence encodes CASSRTGTSRDTQYF.

This clonotype was picked up many times. The V call is TRBV7-2, the J call TRBJ2-1; 7 bases match TRBD2. The CDR3 runs 12 residues. J lost 14 bases, V lost 4 bases, and 8 bases had no gene match. Germline CDR1 is SGHTA and CDR2 is FQGNSA. The CDR3 sequence is CASSSYSGPEFF. CDR3 sequence (DNA): TGTGCCAGCAGCTCATATAGCGGGCCCGAGTTCTTC. The full variable domain, rest sourced from reference TRBV7-2 and TRBJ2-1, is GAGVSQSPSNKVTEKGKDVELRCDPISGHTALYWYRQSLGQGLEFLIYFQGNSAPDKSGLPSDRFSAERTGGSVSTLTIQRTQQEDSAVYLCASSSYSGPEFFGPGTRLTVL.

This clonotype has at least ten counts. The V gene is TRBV28, the J gene TRBJ2-7, with 7 bases lining up with TRBD2. Trimming at V came to 10 bases and at J to 2 bases, leaving 8 bases not matched to a gene. This CDR3 region has 13 residues. CDR1 and CDR2 (germline): MDHEN, SYDVKM. Written as DNA, the CDR3 is TGTGCCACCAGAACGGGAGGAACCTACGAGCAGTACTTC. Translation gives CATRTGGTYEQYF.

This clonotype occurred many times. The CDR3 sequence: CASSPWTSNTGELFF. The CDR3 nucleotides are TGTGCCAGCAGCCCCTGGACGTCGAACACCGGGGAGCTGTTTTTT. This chain uses TRBV7-8 with TRBJ2-2, with D uncertain. In germline, CDR1 is SGHVS, CDR2 FQNEAQ. The CDR3 covers 15 residues. V lost 5 bases and J 0 bases, leaving 10 bases between the germline ends.

This chain connects TRBV7-2 to TRBJ2-2, with unresolved D. The germline V gene encodes CDR1 SGHTA and CDR2 FQGNSA. This CDR3 comprises 12 residues. The ends were cut back, 2 bases at V and 7 bases at J, with 5 bases in the middle. The DNA for the CDR3 is TGTGCCAGCAGCTTACGAGGCGGGGAGCTGTTTTTT. It yields the protein CASSLRGGELFF.

This clonotype was counted many times. The J gene is TRBJ2-2, the V gene TRBV6-2 or TRBV6-3; D possibly corresponds to TRBD2 (5 bases). Germline V lookup: CDR1 MNHEY, CDR2 SVGEGT. V lost 2 bases to trimming and J lost 4 bases, with 17 bases between them. The CDR3 runs 17 residues. CDR3 bases: TGTGCCAGCAGTTACGCCCTAGTGGCGGGTGGCACCGGGGAGCTGTTTTTT. Its protein is CASSYALVAGGTGELFF.

This clonotype was observed at least ten times. The chain is built from TRBV7-2 and TRBJ2-5, with D unresolved. The ends were cut back, 5 bases at V and 4 bases at J, with 14 bases in the middle. Germline CDR1 reads SGHTA; CDR2 reads FQGNSA. CDR3 length: 14 residues. This chain's CDR3 is CASSADTGPETQYF. The CDR3 DNA reads TGTGCCAGCAGCGCCGATACCGGGCCAGAGACCCAGTACTTC.

At least ten counts were recorded for this clonotype. This sequence joins TRBV7-4 and TRBJ2-7, with TRBD1 identical over 9 bases. This CDR3 spans 15 amino acids. The V gene's germline CDR1 is SGHVT and CDR2 SQSDAQ. J was trimmed by 5 bases and V by 5 bases; bases with no gene match: 10. The CDR3 nucleotides are TGTGCCAGCAGCCGCCCGGGACAGGGTCTACACGAGCAGTACTTC. The encoded protein is CASSRPGQGLHEQYF.